Listed below are T cell receptor beta chains from one sample, sequenced in a study of blood T cell repertoires in COVID-19. TCRdb's copy holds only in-frame clones and misses some; the assay was immunoSEQ multiplex PCR. The sample lists about 230,000 clones, around four fifths occurring once. The sample was peripheral blood. The receptors stem from a woman aged 70 to 79 with active or convalescent COVID-19. The CDR3 runs from the conserved cysteine through the conserved F or W. D genes are given only for firm matches. Part of the rows lack a size; the others show once, few, many or a class for expanded clones.

15 TRBD1 TRBJ2-1 NA TRBV24-1 TGTGCCACCAGTGGTGCACCGGGACAGGACGGTGAGCAGTTCTTC CATSGAPGQDGEQFF
13 TRBD1 TRBJ1-3 once TRBV7-2 TGTGCCAGCATCCCGACAGGGGTAAACACCATATATTTT CASIPTGVNTIYF
12 NA TRBJ2-5 NA TRBV6-5 TGTGCCAGCACGGGGGTGGAAGAGACCCAGTACTTC CASTGVEETQYF
13 TRBD1 TRBJ2-2 NA TRBV3-1/TRBV3-2 TGTGCCAGCGGTATACAGGGGGCCGGGGAGCTGTTTTTT CASGIQGAGELFF
13 NA TRBJ2-1 NA TRBV24-1 TGTGCCACCAGTGATTTGGCCGAGGATGAGCAGTTCTTC CATSDLAEDEQFF
14 NA TRBJ2-1 NA TRBV5-1 TGCGCCAGCAGCCCCGCGGCGGCCTACAATGAGCAGTTCTTC CASSPAAAYNEQFF
15 NA TRBJ2-2 NA TRBV5-1 TGCGCCAGCAGCTTGGCCGGGAGAAACACCGGGGAGCTGTTTTTT CASSLAGRNTGELFF
16 TRBD2 TRBJ2-1 NA TRBV7-8 TGTGCCAGCAGCCCCACCGGACTAGCGGGATTCAATGAGCAGTTCTTC CASSPTGLAGFNEQFF
13 NA TRBJ1-2 NA TRBV30 TGTGCCTGGAGTGTAGGGGGGGAATATGGCTACACCTTC CAWSVGGEYGYTF
15 NA TRBJ2-1 NA TRBV5-1 TGCGCCAGCAGCTTGGACAGGGCCGCTTACAATGAGCAGTTCTTC CASSLDRAAYNEQFF
15 TRBD2 TRBJ2-1 NA TRBV19 TGTGCCAGCAAAATAAGCGGGAGAGGGTACAATGAGCAGTTCTTC CASKISGRGYNEQFF
13 NA TRBJ1-5 NA TRBV5-1 TGCGCCAGCAGCTTGTTTCCCGATCAGCCCCAGCATTTT CASSLFPDQPQHF
15 TRBD1 TRBJ1-1 few TRBV7-6 TGTGCCAGCAGCTTAGGGGACAGGAGGAACACTGAAGCTTTCTTT CASSLGDRRNTEAFF
13 NA TRBJ1-2 few TRBV6-5 TGTGCCAGCGCGGGGAGTGGGTCCTATGGCTACACCTTC CASAGSGSYGYTF
15 NA TRBJ2-2 NA TRBV3-1/TRBV3-2 TGTGCCAGCAGCCAACCCGGGTCCCAGACCGGGGAGCTGTTTTTT CASSQPGSQTGELFF
15 NA TRBJ2-7 NA TRBV5-1 TGCGCCAGCAGCTTAAGACAGGTTGGGTCCGGCGAGCAGTACTTC CASSLRQVGSGEQYF
14 NA TRBJ2-3 NA TRBV5-4 TGTGCCAGCAGCTTTCCTACTTACACAGATACGCAGTATTTT CASSFPTYTDTQYF
15 TRBD2 TRBJ2-5 NA TRBV7-7 TGTGCCAGCAGCCGGACTAGCGGACAATTAGAGACCCAGTACTTC CASSRTSGQLETQYF
14 TRBD1 TRBJ2-3 NA TRBV7-2 TGTGCCAGCAGCTCGACAGGGATAACAGATACGCAGTATTTT CASSSTGITDTQYF
13 NA TRBJ2-3 NA TRBV24-1 TGTGCCACCCCCATACGGGGCACAGATACGCAGTATTTT CATPIRGTDTQYF
17 TRBD2 TRBJ2-6 NA TRBV13 TGTGCCAGCAGCTTTAGAGTAGCGGGAGATGGGGCCAACGTCCTGACTTTC CASSFRVAGDGANVLTF
15 TRBD1 TRBJ1-2 NA TRBV15 TGTGCCACCAGCAGTTGGACAGGGGGTTTCTATGGCTACACCTTC CATSSWTGGFYGYTF
13 NA TRBJ1-1 NA TRBV12-3/TRBV12-4 TGTGCCAGCAGTTTCCTTTCGGGCACTGAAGCTTTCTTT CASSFLSGTEAFF
12 NA TRBJ2-5 NA TRBV30 TGTGCCTGGTACAGGGACCAAGAGACCCAGTACTTC CAWYRDQETQYF
13 NA TRBJ2-1 NA TRBV2 TGTGCCAGCAACCCGAGCTCCTACAATGAGCAGTTCTTC CASNPSSYNEQFF
17 NA TRBJ2-4 NA TRBV27 TGTGCCAGCAGTTCGCTTGAACTTCAGGGTGGCAAAAACATTCAGTACTTC CASSSLELQGGKNIQYF
14 TRBD1 TRBJ1-1 NA TRBV6-2/TRBV6-3 TGTGCCAGCAGTTCACAGGGGGCGAACACTGAAGCTTTCTTT CASSSQGANTEAFF
14 NA TRBJ1-1 NA TRBV5-1 TGCGCCAGCAGCTTGGGGGCAGGCAATATTGAAGCTTTCTTT CASSLGAGNIEAFF
17 TRBD1 TRBJ2-1 once TRBV24-1 TGTGCCACCAGTGACGGGTTCGGACAGGGAACTAACAATGAGCAGTTCTTC CATSDGFGQGTNNEQFF
13 TRBD1 TRBJ2-7 NA TRBV28 TGTGCCAGCAGAGGACAGGGGACCTACGAGCAGTACTTC CASRGQGTYEQYF
16 NA TRBJ2-3 NA TRBV1 TGCACCAGCCCAAAAAGGACTAGCGGGCCGGTGGATACGCAGTATTTT CTSPKRTSGPVDTQYF
13 NA TRBJ2-3 NA TRBV9 TGTGCCAGCAGCGTAGCGGGGGCAGATACGCAGTATTTT CASSVAGADTQYF
16 TRBD1 TRBJ2-2 NA TRBV3-1/TRBV3-2 TGTGCCAGCAGCCTAGGGACAGGGACTAACACCGGGGAGCTGTTTTTT CASSLGTGTNTGELFF
18 TRBD2 TRBJ2-1 NA TRBV7-3 TGTGCCAGCAGCTCCTCCGGGGCTAGCGGGGAGAACTACAATGAGCAGTTCTTC CASSSSGASGENYNEQFF
16 TRBD1 TRBJ1-6 NA TRBV9 TGTGCCAGCAGTTCCGAAGGGGCGGACAGGGGCTCACCCCTCCACTTT CASSSEGADRGSPLHF
15 TRBD1 TRBJ2-2 NA TRBV5-1 TGCGCCAGCAGCTTGGGGACAGGGCACACCGGGGAGCTGTTTTTT CASSLGTGHTGELFF
14 NA TRBJ2-4 NA TRBV30 TGTGCCTGGGCGGTTCAGGGGGCCAAAAACATTCAGTACTTC CAWAVQGAKNIQYF
14 NA TRBJ2-7 NA TRBV28 TGTGCCAGCACAACGATAGCGGCGACCTACGAGCAGTACTTC CASTTIAATYEQYF
15 NA TRBJ1-1 once TRBV27 TGTGCCAGCAGTCCTCCGGGGTCGTGGAACACTGAAGCTTTCTTT CASSPPGSWNTEAFF
17 TRBD2 TRBJ2-3 NA TRBV9 TGTGCCAGCAGCTCCCTAGGGGTAGCGGGAGAGGAAGATACGCAGTATTTT CASSSLGVAGEEDTQYF
13 TRBD1 TRBJ1-2 NA TRBV6-6 TGTGCTACAGGGACAGGGGGAATAGTTGGCTACACCTTC CATGTGGIVGYTF
13 TRBD2 TRBJ2-1 NA TRBV2 TGTGCCAGCAGCAGCTACGCGGGGGACCAGCAGTTCTTC CASSSYAGDQQFF
16 NA TRBJ2-4 few TRBV19 TGTGCCAGTACCGACAACAGAGGGAATATGGGAAACATTCAGTACTTC CASTDNRGNMGNIQYF
14 TRBD1 TRBJ2-5 NA TRBV11-2 TGTGCCAGCAGCCACTTCCGGGACAGGGGGCAAGTTTACTTC CASSHFRDRGQVYF
14 NA TRBJ1-2 NA TRBV7-9 TGTGCCAGCAGCTTAGGGGCCGCTAACTATGGCTACACCTTC CASSLGAANYGYTF
12 NA TRBJ2-3 NA TRBV30 TGTGCCTGGAGTGTACTCCAGGGTACGCAGTATTTT CAWSVLQGTQYF
16 TRBD2 TRBJ2-1 NA TRBV28 TGTGCCAGCAGTTGGGGACTAGCGGGAGGGGACAATGAGCAGTTCTTC CASSWGLAGGDNEQFF
16 NA TRBJ1-6 NA TRBV19 TGTGCCAGTAGTAGAATCGGGGGAGTAATGGATTCACCCCTCCACTTT CASSRIGGVMDSPLHF
16 TRBD1 TRBJ1-2 NA TRBV5-4 TGTGCCAGCAGCTCCTTCGGCGAGGGACAGATTTATGGCTACACCTTC CASSSFGEGQIYGYTF
15 TRBD2 TRBJ2-1 NA TRBV18 TGTGCCAGCTCACTGGGACTAGCGGGGGGGCTTGAGCAGTTCTTC CASSLGLAGGLEQFF
15 TRBD1 TRBJ2-5 NA TRBV5-1 TGCGCCAGCAGCGGGGGACAGGGAAAAGGGGAGACCCAGTACTTC CASSGGQGKGETQYF
13 NA TRBJ2-6 NA TRBV30 TGTGCCTGGAGTGTACAGGGGGCCAACGTCCTGACTTTC CAWSVQGANVLTF
15 NA TRBJ1-1 NA TRBV9 TGTGCCAGCAGCCCAGAGGACAGCCATTCCACTGAAGCTTTCTTT CASSPEDSHSTEAFF
14 TRBD2 TRBJ2-7 NA TRBV19 TGTGCCAGTACCACGAGCGGGGTACCCTACGAGCAGTACTTC CASTTSGVPYEQYF
15 NA TRBJ2-2 NA TRBV30 TGTGCCTGGAGTGTACTGGTGGCCAGGAGGAGGGAGCTGTTTTTT CAWSVLVARRRELFF